This entry concerns a single TCR beta chain. Antigen specificity is unknown. Genomic DNA served as template for TCR beta VDJ and CDR3 profiling. One entry per CDR3 protein results from TCRdb running MiXCR on the reads. Of roughly 80,000 distinct CDR3 sequences in the sample, roughly 70% are singletons; the top ten hold approximately 78%. These data come from a study of CD8+CD57+ T cells in acquired aplastic anemia. The study, taken as a whole, reports: Comparison of patients with controls identified 25 to 35 shared CD8+ CDR3 sequences.

Germline-derived CDR1 and CDR2 are SGDLS and YYNGEE. The CDR3 extends over 14 amino acids. V lost 7 bases to trimming and J lost 2 bases; unmatched junction nucleotides: 6. Those patients picked for sequencing had displayed CD8+CD57+ cell expansion on flow cytometry. Patients were treatment-naive when blood was sampled. This clonotype originated in a human donor with aplastic anemia. Sequences were obtained from sorted CD4+, CD8+, or CD8+CD57+ T cells (not recorded which) from PBMCs. This sequence joins TRBV9 and TRBJ2-3, with 8 bases identical to TRBD2. The CDR3 nucleotides read TGTGCCAGCGCAGCACTAGCGGCCACAGATACGCAGTATTTT. This codes for CASAALAATDTQYF.